Given below is one TCR beta chain in context. Its antigen is still unknown. V lost 1 base and J lost 8; bases outside the gene matches: 4. This CDR3 contains 15 residues. Germline CDR1 reads LNHNV; CDR2 reads YYDKDF (reference sequence). The entry originates in a study of cytomegalovirus exposure and HLA in healthy donors. Turning to the study itself: Genotyping of roughly 400 donors showed that 80% to 85% belonged to the Caucasian-associated ancestry cluster. Study-level results: Analysis was performed later, and it showed HLA-associated TCR beta chains to be more clonally expanded than equally common others.

Primers included in the PCR were 60 Vbeta and 13 Jbeta primers. This table comes from immunoSEQ multiplex PCR, and its TCRdb copy is limited to in-frame clones, with some not included. This sample yields approximately 150,000 clones, of which 65% to 80% are seen a single time; approximately 6.8% belongs to the top ten. Healthy bone marrow donors supplied every sample. This clonotype originated in a woman in her 40s in good health and CMV-seropositive. The chain has TRBV15 and TRBJ1-6, with TRBD1 identical over 8 bases. Sequencing was carried out using PBMCs. CDR3 protein: CATSRGTGFDSPLHF. The CDR3 DNA follows: TGTGCCACCAGCAGAGGGACAGGGTTTGATTCACCCCTCCACTTT.